This T cell receptor beta chain appears in the sequencing data of a study of T cell responses to AZD1222 COVID-19 vaccine. In its sample, this clone was seen a few times. The antigen is not known. V gave up 7 bases and J gave up 0 bases, with 12 bases separating them. In germline, CDR1 is SQVTM, CDR2 ANQGSEA. The CDR3 length is 13 residues. Sequencing used immunoSEQ multiplex PCR; TCRdb keeps in-frame clones, though not all of them. The sample lists 150,000 to 200,000 clones, just over 90% seen once, with approximately 1.2% in the top ten. Study-wide results and caveats: Donors were chiefly white British, with a greater number of females, and clonal diversity was perhaps underestimated.

This material consisted of peripheral blood, taken 28 days after the second AZD1222 dose. The TCR originated in an adult who received the AZD1222 COVID-19 vaccine. The rearrangement links TRBV29-1 to TRBJ1-1; no reliable D call. Here the CDR3 DNA reads TGCAGCGCCGGGGAGGACTTGAACACTGAAGCTTTCTTT. It codes for CSAGEDLNTEAFF.